This record covers a single TCR beta chain. Its cognate antigen is unknown. The CDR3 does not end in the conserved phenylalanine or tryptophan, so this is likely a read error. Germline loops: CDR1 ENHRY, CDR2 SYGVKD. V was pared by 5 bases and J by 1 base, with 8 bases between. The CDR3 totals 13 residues. In donors with ophthalmopathy, activity was moderate-to-severe, with CAS ≥3, NOSPECS ≥4 and duration under 3 months. Amplification of TCR beta CDR3 regions used RNA transcripts. After a first-round RT-PCR with HTBI primers, a second-round multiplex PCR was run. TCRdb called the multiplex PCR reads again in MiXCR, with one record for every CDR3 protein. The sample gives more than 550,000 distinct CDR3 sequences, about two fifths of which show up once; around 3.3% is in the top ten. This entry comes from a study of Graves' ophthalmopathy and Graves' hyperthyroidism. Whole-study findings and limits: For separating ophthalmopathy from stable hyperthyroidism, a 13-signature model gave approximately 90% sensitivity and approximately 80% specificity.

Material for sequencing was peripheral blood. The receptor comes from an adult man with Graves' ophthalmopathy. V usage is TRBV10-3 and J usage is TRBJ1-1; tentatively, D is TRBD1 (5 bases). For the CDR3, the DNA is TGTGCCATCAGTTTGCAGGGGAACACTGAAGCTTTCCTT. Translating it yields CAISLQGNTEAFL.